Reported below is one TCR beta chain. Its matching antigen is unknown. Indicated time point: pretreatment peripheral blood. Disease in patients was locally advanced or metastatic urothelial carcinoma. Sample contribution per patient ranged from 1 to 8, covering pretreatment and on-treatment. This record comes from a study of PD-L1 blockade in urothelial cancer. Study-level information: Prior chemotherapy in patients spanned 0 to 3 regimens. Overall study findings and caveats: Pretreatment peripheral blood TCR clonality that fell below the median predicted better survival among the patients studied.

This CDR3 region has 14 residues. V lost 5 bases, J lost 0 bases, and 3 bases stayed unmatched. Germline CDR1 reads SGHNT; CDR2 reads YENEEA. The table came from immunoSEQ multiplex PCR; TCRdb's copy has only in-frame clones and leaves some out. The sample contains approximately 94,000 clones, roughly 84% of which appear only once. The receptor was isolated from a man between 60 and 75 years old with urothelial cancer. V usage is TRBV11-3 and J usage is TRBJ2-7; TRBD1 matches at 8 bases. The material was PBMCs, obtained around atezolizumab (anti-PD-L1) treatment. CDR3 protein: CASSLGTGSYEQYF. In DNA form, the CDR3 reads TGTGCCAGCAGCCTTGGGACAGGCTCCTACGAGCAGTACTTC.